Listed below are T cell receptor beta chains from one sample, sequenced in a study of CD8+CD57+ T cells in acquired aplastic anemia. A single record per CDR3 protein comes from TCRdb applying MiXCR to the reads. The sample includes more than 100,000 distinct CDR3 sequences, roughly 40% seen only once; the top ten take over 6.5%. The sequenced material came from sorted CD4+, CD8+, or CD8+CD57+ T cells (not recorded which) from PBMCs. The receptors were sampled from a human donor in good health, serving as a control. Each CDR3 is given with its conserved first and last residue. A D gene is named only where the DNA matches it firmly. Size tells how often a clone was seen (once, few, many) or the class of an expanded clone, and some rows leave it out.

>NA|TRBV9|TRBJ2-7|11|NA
TGTGCCAGCAGTCTTGGGCGGGAGCAGTACTTC
CASSLGREQYF
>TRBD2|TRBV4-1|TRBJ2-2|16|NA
TGCGCCAGCAGCCAAGAGGGGACTAGCGGGCTCGGGGAGCTGTTTTTT
CASSQEGTSGLGELFF
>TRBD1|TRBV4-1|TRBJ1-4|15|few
TGCGCCAGCAGCCCCCGGGACAGGGTACCGGAAAAACTGTTTTTT
CASSPRDRVPEKLFF
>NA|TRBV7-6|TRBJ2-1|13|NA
TGTGCCAGCAGCTTAGCTACCTACAATGAGCAGTTCTTC
CASSLATYNEQFF
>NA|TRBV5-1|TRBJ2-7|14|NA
TGCGCCAGCAGCTTGGGCGGGACGCACTACGAGCAGTACTTC
CASSLGGTHYEQYF
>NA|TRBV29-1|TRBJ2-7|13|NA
TGCAGCGTTGTGGAAGGGCCCTCCTACGAGCAGTACTTC
CSVVEGPSYEQYF
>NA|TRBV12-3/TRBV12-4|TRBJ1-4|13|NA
TGTGCCACCAGTCGGTTTCCTAATGAAAAACTGTTTTTT
CATSRFPNEKLFF
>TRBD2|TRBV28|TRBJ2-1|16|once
TGTGCCAGCAGTTTATTTGGCGGGAGCTCCTACAATGAGCAGTTCTTC
CASSLFGGSSYNEQFF
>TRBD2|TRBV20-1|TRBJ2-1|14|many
TGCAGTGCTAGGGTAGGCGGGGGTTTTCTAGAGCAGTTCTTC
CSARVGGGFLEQFF
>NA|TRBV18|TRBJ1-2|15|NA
TGTGCCAGCTCACTTCGCTCGACACAGTCCTATGGCTACACCTTC
CASSLRSTQSYGYTF
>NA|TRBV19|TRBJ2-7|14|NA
TGTGCCAGTAGTCGAGGGGGGGGACCCTACGAGCAGTACTTC
CASSRGGGPYEQYF
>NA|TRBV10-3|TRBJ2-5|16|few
TGTGCCATCAGGGCCTCGGGCTCGATAGGCCAAGAGACCCAGTACTTC
CAIRASGSIGQETQYF
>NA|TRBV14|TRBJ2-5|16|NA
TGTGCCAGCAGTCAAGTCCGGCTAGCGTACCAAGAGACCCAGTACTTC
CASSQVRLAYQETQYF
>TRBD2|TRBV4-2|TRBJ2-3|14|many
TGTGCCAGCCAAGCGGGAGGGCCTACAGATACGCAGTATTTT
CASQAGGPTDTQYF
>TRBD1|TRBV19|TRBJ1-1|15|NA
TGTGCCAGTAGTACCCACGGGACAGTGAACACTGAAGCTTTCTTT
CASSTHGTVNTEAFF
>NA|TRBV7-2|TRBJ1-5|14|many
TGTGCCAGCAGTGGTGGTTTCAGCAATCAGCCCCAGCATTTT
CASSGGFSNQPQHF
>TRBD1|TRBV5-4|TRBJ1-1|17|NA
TGTGCCAGCAGCCCGAACCTCGGACAGGTACTACCTACTGAAGCTTTCTTT
CASSPNLGQVLPTEAFF
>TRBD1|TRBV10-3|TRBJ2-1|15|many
TGTGCCATCTTGAGGGGGACAGGGGCCTACAATGAGCAGTTCTTC
CAILRGTGAYNEQFF
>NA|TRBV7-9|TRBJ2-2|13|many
TGTGCCAGCAGCCTCCCTCCTAACGGGGACTCATCGTTT
CASSLPPNGDSSF
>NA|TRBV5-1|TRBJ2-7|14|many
TGCGCCAGCAGCTTGGAATTAAGCTCCTACGAGCAGTACTTC
CASSLELSSYEQYF
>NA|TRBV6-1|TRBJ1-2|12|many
TGTGCCAGCGTCGGGGACTACTATGGCTACACCTTC
CASVGDYYGYTF
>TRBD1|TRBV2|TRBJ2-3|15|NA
TGTGCCAGCAGGCCGGGACAGGGTCTACGGGATACGCAGTATTTT
CASRPGQGLRDTQYF
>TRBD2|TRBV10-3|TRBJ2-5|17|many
TGTGCCATCAGGGGAGAACTAGCGGGAGACGGGAGAGAGACCCAGTACTTC
CAIRGELAGDGRETQYF
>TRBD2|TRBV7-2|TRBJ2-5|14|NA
TGCGCCAGCAGCTTACTAGCGGAGCAAGAGACCCAGTACTTC
CASSLLAEQETQYF
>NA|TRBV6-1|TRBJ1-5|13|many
TGTGCCAGCGAAATCGGGACTTTTCAGCCCCAGCATTTT
CASEIGTFQPQHF
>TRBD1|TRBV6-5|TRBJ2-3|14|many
TGTGCCAGCAGTTTGCAGGGGGCAACAGATACGCAGTATTTT
CASSLQGATDTQYF
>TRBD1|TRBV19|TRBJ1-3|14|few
TGTGCCGTTCGGGACAGGGGCGGATTGGACACCATATATTTT
CAVRDRGGLDTIYF
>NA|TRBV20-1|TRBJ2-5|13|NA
TGCAGTGCTGGCGACAGTAGCCAAGAGACCCAGTACTTC
CSAGDSSQETQYF
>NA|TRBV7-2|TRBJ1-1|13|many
TGTGCCAGCAGCGCAGGCCGGAACACTGAAGCTTTCTTT
CASSAGRNTEAFF
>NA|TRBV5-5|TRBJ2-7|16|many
TGTGCCAGCAGCTTGGTGGGGACCGGACTGCTCCACGAGCAGTACTTC
CASSLVGTGLLHEQYF
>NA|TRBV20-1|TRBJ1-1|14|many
TGCAGTGCTAGAGATCAGTTGGGGTCGGGGGGGGCTTTCTTT
CSARDQLGSGGAFF
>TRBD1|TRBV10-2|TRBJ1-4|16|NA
TGCGCCAGCAGTGTTGCAGGGGGTTTGTCTAATGAAAAACTGTTTTTT
CASSVAGGLSNEKLFF
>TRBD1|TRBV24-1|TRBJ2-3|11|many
TGTGCCACGGGACAGGCAGATACGCAGTATTTT
CATGQADTQYF
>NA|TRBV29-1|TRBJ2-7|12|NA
TGCAGCGTTGAATTAAGGGAAAACGAGCAGTACTTC
CSVELRENEQYF
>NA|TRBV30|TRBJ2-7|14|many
TGTGCCTGGAGTGTAGGCGGGCTCTCGTACGAGCAGTACTTC
CAWSVGGLSYEQYF
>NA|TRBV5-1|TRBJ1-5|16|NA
TGCGCCAGCAGCCTGTCGGCGGGGGGAATCAATCAGCCCCAGCATTTT
CASSLSAGGINQPQHF
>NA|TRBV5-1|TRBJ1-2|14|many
TGCGCCAGCAGCCCCCCATCTGGTTTTCGTGGCTACACCTTC
CASSPPSGFRGYTF